The text below deals with one T cell receptor (beta chain). The antigen is undetermined. These gene names are mouse names. The CDR3 goes on 1 residue after the read ends, and that part is filled in from the germline J gene. The data belong to a study of tissue T cells after allogeneic stem cell transplantation. Points from the study as a whole: TCR repertoires tracked anatomic similarity, regardless of disease or transplant status. The patient cohort was small and clinically heterogeneous, with limited sampling depth.

The CDR3 sequence is 18 residues long. The V gene end was trimmed by 0 bases and the J gene end by 1 base; junction bases not matched to a gene: 5. CDR1 is FNHDT, CDR2 SITEND, per germline (reference sequence). Time point denoted: mouse harvest day 7 after allogeneic transplant. Each mouse received 10^7 T-cell-depleted marrow cells plus 10^6 splenic CD5+ T cells by tail vein. Survey-depth TCRbeta CDR3 sequencing reported V/J genes and productive frequencies. TCRdb's copy holds only in-frame clones and misses some; the assay was immunoSEQ multiplex PCR. The table records approximately 6,900 clones, 50% of them present only once.

The V and J genes are TRBV19 and TRBJ2-2; TRBD2 matches at 11 bases. Material for sequencing was gut tissue. The origin of this receptor is a female BALB/c mouse given C57BL/6 T cells with graft-versus-host disease after an allogeneic hematopoietic cell transplant. CDR3 region: CASSIVTGGGGNTGQLYF. CDR3 DNA (partial): TGTGCCAGCAGTATAGTGACTGGGGGGGGCGGAAACACCGGGCAGCTCTAC. The variable domain in full, with the rest retrieved from reference TRBV19 and TRBJ2-2, is GGIITQTPKFLIGQEGQKLTLKCQQNFNHDTMYWYRQDSGKGLRLIYYSITENDLQKGDLSEGYDASREKKSSFSLTVTSAQKNEMAVFLCASSIVTGGGGNTGQLYFGEGSKLTVL.